The present TCR beta chain was sequenced within a study of cytomegalovirus exposure and HLA in healthy donors. Findings and limits, study-wide: In a later analysis, an Asian-associated ancestry cluster reportedly showed fewer N-insertions than the approximately 670-donor mean. Earlier analysis found most TCR beta V segments productive about 90% or about 30% of the time. TRBV6-2, TRBV6-3 and some other V segments were excluded as indistinguishable.

This clone appeared a single time. Its cognate antigen is unknown. Primers included in the PCR were 60 Vbeta and 13 Jbeta primers. Assay used: immunoSEQ multiplex PCR; TCRdb lists only in-frame clones, some missing. The sample consists of about 240,000 clones, 70% to 90% of them appearing once. V shed 4 bases, J shed 6 bases, and the junction held 0 bases outside the gene matches. CDR3 length: 13 residues. Germline assignment: CDR1 SNHLY and CDR2 FYNNEI. The sequencing input was PBMCs. This clonotype originated in a woman in her fifties or sixties in good health and CMV-seropositive. This chain uses TRBV2 with TRBJ2-1, with 10 bases lining up with TRBD2. DNA for the CDR3: TGTGCCAGCAGTGGGACTAGCGGCAATGAGCAGTTCTTC. Translation: CASSGTSGNEQFF.